This TCR beta chain was sequenced for a study of T-cell reconstitution after alpha-beta-depleted transplantation in children. A few counts support this clonotype. CDR3 size: 16 residues. V was clipped by 4 bases and J by 0 bases, with 13 bases between them. CDR1 is SGHRS, CDR2 YFSETQ, per germline. Molecular barcoding with unique molecular identifiers was used for the TCRbeta library. TCRdb redid the calling of the PCR reads with MiXCR, one entry per CDR3 protein. Altogether under 350,000 distinct CDR3 sequences are present, 9.9% being singletons, with the ten largest covering 10%. Sequencing was performed on PBMCs from the stem cell graft donor, taken from the stem cell graft. The TCR comes from a human donor who donated a stem cell graft to a child with SCID. The V call is TRBV5-1, the J call TRBJ2-2; D gene ambiguous. CDR3 residues: CASSDKGISNTGELFF. The DNA for the CDR3 is TGCGCCAGCAGCGACAAGGGAATCTCGAACACCGGGGAGCTGTTTTTT. Full variable domain (missing parts from reference TRBV5-1 and TRBJ2-2): KAGVTQTPRYLIKTRGQQVTLSCSPISGHRSVSWYQQTPGQGLQFLFEYFSETQRNKGNFPGRFSGRQFSNSRSEMNVSTLELGDSALYLCASSDKGISNTGELFFGEGSRLTVL.